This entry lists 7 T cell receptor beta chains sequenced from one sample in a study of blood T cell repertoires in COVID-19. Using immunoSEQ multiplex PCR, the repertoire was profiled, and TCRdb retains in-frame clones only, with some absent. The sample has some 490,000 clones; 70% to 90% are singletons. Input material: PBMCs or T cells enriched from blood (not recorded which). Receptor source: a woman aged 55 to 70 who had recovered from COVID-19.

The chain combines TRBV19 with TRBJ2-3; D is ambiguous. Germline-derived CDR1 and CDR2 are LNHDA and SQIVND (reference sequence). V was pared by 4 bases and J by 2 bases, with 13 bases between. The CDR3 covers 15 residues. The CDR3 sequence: CASSTRTTPTDTQYF. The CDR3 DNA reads TGTGCCAGTAGTACCCGCACTACACCCACAGATACGCAGTATTTT.

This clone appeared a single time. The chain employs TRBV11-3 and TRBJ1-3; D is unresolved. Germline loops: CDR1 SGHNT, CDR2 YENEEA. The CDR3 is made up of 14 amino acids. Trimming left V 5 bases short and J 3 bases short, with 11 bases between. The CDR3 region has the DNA TGTGCCAGCAGCCAAGAGGGAGGTGGAAACACCATATATTTT. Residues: CASSQEGGGNTIYF.

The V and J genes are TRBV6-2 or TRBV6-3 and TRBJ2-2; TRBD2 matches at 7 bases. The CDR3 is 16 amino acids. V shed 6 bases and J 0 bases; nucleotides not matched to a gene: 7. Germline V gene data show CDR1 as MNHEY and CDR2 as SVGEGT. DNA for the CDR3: TGTGCCAGCAGCCCTTGGGGGGGAGCGAACACCGGGGAGCTGTTTTTT. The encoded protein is CASSPWGGANTGELFF.

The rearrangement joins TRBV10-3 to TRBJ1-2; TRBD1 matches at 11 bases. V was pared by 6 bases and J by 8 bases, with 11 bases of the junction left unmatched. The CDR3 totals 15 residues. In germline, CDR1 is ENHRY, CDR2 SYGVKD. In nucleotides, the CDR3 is TGTGCCATCAGCCCCCCCGGGACAGGGGGAAAAGGCTACACCTTC. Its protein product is CAISPPGTGGKGYTF.

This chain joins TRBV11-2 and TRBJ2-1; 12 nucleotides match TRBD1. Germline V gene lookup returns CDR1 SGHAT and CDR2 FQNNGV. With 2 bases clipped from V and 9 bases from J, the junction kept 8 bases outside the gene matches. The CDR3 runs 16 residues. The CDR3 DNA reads TGTGCCAGCAGCTTACCCGGGACAGGGGGCTCAGGTGAGCAGTTCTTC. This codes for CASSLPGTGGSGEQFF.

The chain's CDR3 is CASSTSTGVGYEQYV. CDR3 coding DNA: TGTGCCAGTAGTACGTCGACAGGGGTGGGCTACGAGCAGTACGTC. The rearrangement joins TRBV19 to TRBJ2-7, with 8 bases lining up with TRBD1. The CDR3 has 15 residues. V lost 4 bases, J lost 3 bases, and 8 bases stayed unmatched. The germline V gene has CDR1 LNHDA and CDR2 SQIVND (reference sequence).

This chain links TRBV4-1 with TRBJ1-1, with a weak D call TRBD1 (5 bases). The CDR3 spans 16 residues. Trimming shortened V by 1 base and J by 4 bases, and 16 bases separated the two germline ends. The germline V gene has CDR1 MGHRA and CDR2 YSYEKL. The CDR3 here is CASSQVQGGRSTEAFF. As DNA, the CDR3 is TGCGCCAGCAGCCAAGTCCAGGGAGGGCGGAGCACTGAAGCTTTCTTT.